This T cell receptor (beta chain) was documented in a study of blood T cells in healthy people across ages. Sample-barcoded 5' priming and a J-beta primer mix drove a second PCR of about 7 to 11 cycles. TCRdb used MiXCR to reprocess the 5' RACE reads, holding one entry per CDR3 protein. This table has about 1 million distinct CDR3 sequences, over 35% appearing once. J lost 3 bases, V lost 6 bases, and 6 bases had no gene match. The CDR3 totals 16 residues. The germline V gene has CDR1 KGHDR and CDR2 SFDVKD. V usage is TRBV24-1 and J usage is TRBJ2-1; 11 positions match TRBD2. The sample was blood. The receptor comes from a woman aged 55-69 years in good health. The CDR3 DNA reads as TGTGCCACCAGTTCGGGACTAGCGGAGTTCTACAATGAGCAGTTCTTC. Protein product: CATSSGLAEFYNEQFF.